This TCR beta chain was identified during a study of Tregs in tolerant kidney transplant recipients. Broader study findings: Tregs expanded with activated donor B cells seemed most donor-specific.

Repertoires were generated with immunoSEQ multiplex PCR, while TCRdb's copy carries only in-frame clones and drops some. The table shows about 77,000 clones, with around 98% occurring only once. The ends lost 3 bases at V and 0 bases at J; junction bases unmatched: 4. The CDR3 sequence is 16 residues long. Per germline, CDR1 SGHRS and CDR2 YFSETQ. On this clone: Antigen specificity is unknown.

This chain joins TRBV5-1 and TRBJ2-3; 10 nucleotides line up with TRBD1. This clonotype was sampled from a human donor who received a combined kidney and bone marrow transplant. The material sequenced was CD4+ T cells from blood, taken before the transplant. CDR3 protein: CASSWRGQGSTDTQYF. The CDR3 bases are TGCGCCAGCAGCTGGCGGGGACAGGGGAGCACAGATACGCAGTATTTT.